These 23 T cell receptor beta chains were all obtained from the same sample, sequenced in a study of cytomegalovirus exposure and HLA in healthy donors. Generated by immunoSEQ multiplex PCR, the TCRdb table keeps only in-frame clones and is missing some. The data hold tens of thousands of clones, with approximately 93% observed a single time. The sequencing input was PBMCs. The receptor source for this set is a woman aged 18-29 years in good health and CMV-seronegative.

The V gene is TRBV7-9, the J gene TRBJ2-1; D is possibly TRBD2 (6 bases). The germline V and J ends were trimmed by 5 bases and 4 bases, with 9 bases remaining between them. The CDR3 sequence is 13 residues long. The germline V gene has CDR1 SEHNR and CDR2 FQNEAQ (reference sequence). CDR3 protein: CASSPGGYNEQFF. DNA for the CDR3: TGTGCCAGCAGCCCCGGGGGATACAATGAGCAGTTCTTC.

The J gene is TRBJ2-5, the V gene TRBV19, with D maybe TRBD1 (6 bases). V was cut by 1 base and J by 1 base, with 19 bases left in between. From germline, CDR1 is LNHDA and CDR2 SQIVND (reference sequence). CDR3 size: 18 residues. This CDR3 is CASSIGQEKTELQETQYF. The CDR3 DNA reads as TGTGCCAGTAGTATAGGACAGGAGAAAACCGAACTCCAAGAGACCCAGTACTTC.

The CDR3 sequence: CASSLAEVADTQYF. The CDR3 DNA reads TGTGCCAGCAGCTTAGCGGAGGTTGCAGATACGCAGTATTTT. The V call is TRBV7-8, the J call TRBJ2-3; a possible D gene is TRBD2 (5 bases). There are 14 residues in the CDR3. V was trimmed by 0 bases and J by 4 bases, leaving 8 bases between them. Germline V gene data show CDR1 as SGHVS and CDR2 as FQNEAQ. Full variable domain (outside the CDR3, taken from reference TRBV7-8 and TRBJ2-3): GAGVSQSPRYKVAKRGQDVALRCDPISGHVSLFWYQQALGQGPEFLTYFQNEAQLDKSGLPSDRFFAERPEGSVSTLKIQRTQQEDSAVYLCASSLAEVADTQYFGPGTRLTVL.

The V and J genes are TRBV2 and TRBJ1-5; D is unclear. This CDR3 has 13 amino acids. V lost 7 bases and J 1 base, leaving 8 bases between the germline ends. Germline V CDR1 and CDR2: SNHLY, FYNNEI. The CDR3 DNA follows: TGTGCCAGCACCAGCGGCAGCAATCAGCCCCAGCATTTT. It encodes CASTSGSNQPQHF.

CDR3 sequence: CASSLELGGQFF. The CDR3 nucleotides are TGTGCCAGCAGCTTAGAATTAGGGGGCCAGTTCTTC. The V and J genes are TRBV7-2 and TRBJ2-1, with 7 positions matching TRBD1. Losses at the gene ends were 1 base for V and 13 bases for J; bases not matched to a gene: 4. This CDR3 spans 12 amino acids. Germline loops: CDR1 SGHTA, CDR2 FQGNSA.

The gene calls are TRBV5-4 and TRBJ1-6; D call uncertain. The CDR3 runs to 15 residues. V gave up 0 bases and J gave up 8 bases, with 12 bases separating them. Per germline, CDR1 SGHNT and CDR2 YYREEE (reference sequence). The CDR3 DNA reads TGTGCCAGCAGCTTGGAGGCCGGGATAGATTCACCCCTCCACTTT. This gives the protein CASSLEAGIDSPLHF.

The chain links TRBV13 to TRBJ2-2; 12 bases line up with TRBD2. This CDR3 has 20 amino acids. CDR1 is PRHDT, CDR2 FYEKMQ, per germline (reference sequence). V lost 5 bases, J lost 0 bases, and 13 bases stayed unmatched. This chain's CDR3 is CASSQYPTSGGIANTGELFF. The CDR3 nucleotides read TGTGCCAGCAGCCAATACCCGACTAGCGGGGGCATCGCGAACACCGGGGAGCTGTTTTTT. Using reference TRBV13 and TRBJ2-2 for the parts outside the CDR3, the full variable domain is AAGVIQSPRHLIKEKRETATLKCYPIPRHDTVYWYQQGPGQDPQFLISFYEKMQSDKGSIPDRFSAQQFSDYHSELNMSSLELGDSALYFCASSQYPTSGGIANTGELFFGEGSRLTVL.

The chain carries TRBV18 and TRBJ2-3; no clear D gene. The CDR3 has 13 amino acids. The V end was cut by 0 bases, the J end by 3 bases, with 4 bases between. CDR1 and CDR2 from the germline V gene are KGHSH and LQKENI. The CDR3 sequence: CASSPPQTDTQYF. The CDR3 DNA follows: TGTGCCAGCTCACCACCCCAGACAGATACGCAGTATTTT.

This chain links TRBV6-5 with TRBJ2-3; no clear D gene. Germline V gene data show CDR1 as MNHEY and CDR2 as SVGAGI. V was shortened by 6 bases and J by 0 bases, with 10 bases between the two germline ends. This CDR3 contains 14 residues. The CDR3 is CASRARLSTDTQYF. CDR3 in DNA: TGTGCCAGCAGGGCGCGGCTGAGCACAGATACGCAGTATTTT.

The chain uses TRBV6-1 and TRBJ1-6; D uncertain. The CDR3 runs 17 residues. The germline CDR1 and CDR2 sequences are MNHNS and SASEGT. Trimming left V 3 bases short and J 7 bases short, with 19 bases between. DNA of the CDR3: TGTGCCAGCAGTGATTTATTGTTTTCACCAGGAAATTCACCCCTCCACTTT. It encodes CASSDLLFSPGNSPLHF.

The J gene is TRBJ2-5, the V gene TRBV10-3; TRBD2 is a possible D gene (5 bases). This CDR3 has 15 amino acids. V was trimmed by 0 bases and J by 3 bases, leaving 11 bases between them. Looked up from germline, CDR1 is ENHRY and CDR2 is SYGVKD. The CDR3 region has the DNA TGTGCCATCAGTGAGTCGGCGTCGGGAAAAGAGACCCAGTACTTC. Translated: CAISESASGKETQYF.

This rearrangement joins TRBV4-3 to TRBJ2-2; 7 nucleotides match TRBD1. The ends lost 0 bases at V and 4 bases at J; junction bases unmatched: 8. Looked up from germline, CDR1 is LGHNA and CDR2 is YSLEER. This CDR3 is 17 amino acids long. In DNA form, the CDR3 reads TGCGCCAGCAGCCAAGAGGGGGAACAGGGGCGCACCGGGGAGCTGTTTTTT. It is translated as CASSQEGEQGRTGELFF.

This chain connects TRBV6-4 to TRBJ2-2, with TRBD1 matching over 10 bases. The V segment lost 6 bases and the J segment 1 base; nucleotides outside the gene matches: 5. The CDR3 runs 16 residues. Germline V CDR1 and CDR2: MRHNA, SNTAGT. CDR3 sequence: CASSKTGGENTGELFF. The CDR3 DNA sequence: TGTGCCAGCAGCAAGACAGGGGGCGAGAACACCGGGGAGCTGTTTTTT.

This CDR3 is CASSLTRWGDSPLHF. DNA for the CDR3: TGTGCCAGCAGCTTGACCCGTTGGGGGGACTCACCCCTCCACTTT. The V gene is TRBV7-8, the J gene TRBJ1-6; D is possibly TRBD1 (5 bases). The CDR3 runs to 15 residues. V lost 3 bases and J 10 bases, leaving 16 bases between the germline ends. The V gene's germline CDR1 is SGHVS and CDR2 FQNEAQ.

The V gene is TRBV27, the J gene TRBJ1-6, with TRBD1 as a possible D gene (5 bases). The V and J ends lost 7 bases and 5 bases respectively, with 33 bases between them. Germline loops: CDR1 MNHEY, CDR2 SMNVEV (reference sequence). CDR3 size: 21 residues. CDR3 sequence: CASTDNGASLLLGPDNSPLHF. CDR3 nucleotides: TGTGCCAGCACGGACAATGGGGCCTCCCTTCTTCTGGGGCCTGATAATTCACCCCTCCACTTT.

CDR3 protein: CASSVEWELYNEQFF. CDR3 nucleotides: TGTGCCAGCAGCGTAGAGTGGGAGCTCTACAATGAGCAGTTCTTC. The chain recombines TRBV9 with TRBJ2-1, with D maybe TRBD2 (5 bases). The ends were cut back, 0 bases at V and 3 bases at J, with 10 bases in the middle. CDR3 length: 15 residues. Germline V CDR1 and CDR2: SGDLS, YYNGEE. The variable domain in full, with the rest retrieved from reference TRBV9 and TRBJ2-1, is DSGVTQTPKHLITATGQRVTLRCSPRSGDLSVYWYQQSLDQGLQFLIQYYNGEERAKGNILERFSAQQFPDLHSELNLSSLELGDSALYFCASSVEWELYNEQFFGPGTRLTVL.

The V call is TRBV6-5, the J call TRBJ2-7; TRBD2 is a possible D gene (5 bases). Germline CDR1 and CDR2: MNHEY and SVGAGI. Trimming took off 1 base at V and 3 bases at J, with 7 bases between the two ends. The CDR3 runs to 13 residues. The DNA of the CDR3 is TGTGCCAGCAGTTACTACGGAGGCTACGAGCAGTACTTC. This translates into CASSYYGGYEQYF.

This clone was seen a handful of times. V and J are TRBV6-1 and TRBJ2-2; a weak D match, TRBD2 (6 bases). CDR3 length: 14 residues. Germline-derived CDR1 and CDR2 are MNHNS and SASEGT. With 8 bases removed from V and 5 bases from J, the gap between germline ends came to 15 bases. CDR3 sequence: CASQGTLETGELFF. In DNA, the CDR3 is TGTGCCAGCCAAGGGACTCTCGAGACCGGGGAGCTGTTTTTT.

CDR3 protein: CASSRDSSNEKLFF. CDR3 DNA: TGTGCCAGTAGTCGGGACAGCTCTAATGAAAAACTGTTTTTT. V is TRBV19 and J is TRBJ1-4, with 7 bases matching TRBD1. This CDR3 has 14 residues. In germline, CDR1 is LNHDA, CDR2 SQIVND (reference sequence). J was trimmed by 3 bases and V by 5 bases; bases with no gene match: 3.

This sequence joins TRBV6-6 and TRBJ2-7, with 9 bases fitting TRBD2. Germline-derived CDR1 and CDR2 are MNHNY and SVGAGI (reference sequence). V shed 5 bases and J 3 bases; nucleotides not matched to a gene: 5. The CDR3 extends over 14 amino acids. CDR3 loop: CASSQQAGGYEQYV. CDR3 in DNA: TGTGCCAGCAGTCAGCAAGCGGGAGGCTACGAGCAGTACGTC.

V usage is TRBV5-1 and J usage is TRBJ2-1; D possibly corresponds to TRBD2 (5 bases). V was shortened by 4 bases and J by 7 bases, with 18 bases between the two germline ends. The CDR3 covers 15 residues. The germline V gene has CDR1 SGHRS and CDR2 YFSETQ. The CDR3 is CASSTMDARRNEQFF. The CDR3 nucleotides are TGCGCCAGCAGCACAATGGACGCCCGGAGGAATGAGCAGTTCTTC.

In its sample, this clone was seen a few times. J is TRBJ2-7 and V is TRBV9; maybe TRBD1 (6 bases). CDR3 length: 18 amino acids. Trimming removed 0 bases from V and 1 base from J, with 20 bases in between. CDR1 SGDLS and CDR2 YYNGEE come from the germline V gene. The CDR3 loop reads CASSVGTVGADPSYEQYV. The DNA of the CDR3 is TGTGCCAGCAGCGTAGGTACGGTGGGGGCCGACCCATCCTACGAGCAGTACGTC.

V gene TRBV4-1 combines with J gene TRBJ2-1; D unclear. The CDR3 extends over 13 amino acids. Germline-derived CDR1 and CDR2 are MGHRA and YSYEKL. V was trimmed by 0 bases and J by 9 bases, leaving 9 bases between them. CDR3 in amino acids: CASSQEIAIEQFF. CDR3 nucleotide sequence: TGCGCCAGCAGCCAAGAAATCGCGATTGAGCAGTTCTTC.